Following are 5 T cell receptor beta chains from one sample sequenced in a study of chemoradiotherapy in HPV16-positive cancers. The table came from immunoSEQ multiplex PCR; TCRdb's copy has only in-frame clones and leaves some out. The data show under 85,000 clones, with 88% seen just once and over 4% held by the top ten. The sample was blood, taken from a patient who underwent chemoradiotherapy. All receptors come from a human donor with HPV-associated anogenital cancer.

V usage is TRBV5-1 and J usage is TRBJ2-5, with D possibly being TRBD1 or TRBD2 (5 bases each). CDR1 SGHRS and CDR2 YFSETQ come from the germline V gene. The germline V and J ends were trimmed by 4 bases and 5 bases, with 12 bases remaining between them. The CDR3 is 13 residues long. CDR3 sequence (DNA): TGCGCCAGCAGCATTGGGGGTGGGGAGACCCAGTACTTC. Protein product: CASSIGGGETQYF.

In DNA form, the CDR3 reads TGTGCCAGCAGCCGGGGCGGGGACACAGATACGCAGTATTTT. Encoded protein: CASSRGGDTDTQYF. This chain links TRBV28 with TRBJ2-3; TRBD2 is a possible D gene (6 bases). The CDR3 length is 14 residues. V was clipped by 6 bases and J by 2 bases, with 12 bases between them. Germline lookup yields CDR1 MDHEN and CDR2 SYDVKM.

The chain links TRBV30 to TRBJ1-1, with D possibly TRBD1 on 5 matching bases. V lost 1 base, J lost 1 base, and 10 bases lay in between. CDR1 is GTSNPN and CDR2 is SVGIG in the germline V gene (reference sequence). The CDR3 has 14 amino acids. The CDR3 DNA follows: TGTGCCTGGAGTGGGCTGACAGCGAACACTGAAGCTTTCTTT. Translating gives CAWSGLTANTEAFF.

This clone has only one observation. The chain recombines TRBV9 with TRBJ2-2, with a weak D call TRBD1 (6 bases). CDR3 length: 15 residues. From germline, CDR1 is SGDLS and CDR2 YYNGEE. The V end was cut by 3 bases, the J end by 1 base, with 10 bases between. In DNA, the CDR3 is TGTGCCAGCAGCGCCCGGGACATGAACACCGGGGAGCTGTTTTTT. The encoded protein is CASSARDMNTGELFF.

V and J are TRBV28 and TRBJ2-2; D is ambiguous. Germline CDR1 and CDR2: MDHEN and SYDVKM. The CDR3 consists of 12 residues. Trimming removed 2 bases at V and 6 bases at J, with 4 bases between. As DNA, the CDR3 is TGTGCCAGCAGTTTAGTATCCGGGGAGCTGTTTTTT. This translates into CASSLVSGELFF.